The next 31 T cell receptor beta chains were all read from a single sample in a study of shared clonotypes between healthy human individuals. Measured with immunoSEQ multiplex PCR; TCRdb has only the in-frame clones, and not every one. The sample lists approximately 2.3 million clones, about 92% occurring once. Sequencing input: naive CD4+ T cells from PBMCs. Subset here: CD45RA+ positively selected. All receptors derive from a man between 18 and 35 years old in good health. Some clones in this sample may be carry-over from other donors' samples.

The J gene is TRBJ2-4, the V gene TRBV4-2, with D perhaps TRBD1 (6 bases). This CDR3 region has 18 residues. Trimming shortened V by 0 bases and J by 0 bases, and 15 bases separated the two germline ends. CDR1 and CDR2 (germline): LGHNA, YNFKEQ. The CDR3 nucleotides read TGTGCCAGCAGCCAAGATCGGGCAGGGGCGTTAGCCAAAAACATTCAGTACTTC. This codes for CASSQDRAGALAKNIQYF.

CDR3 amino acids: CASSSGTGEDQPQHF. CDR3 nucleotides: TGTGCCAGCAGCTCCGGGACAGGGGAGGATCAGCCCCAGCATTTT. V is TRBV7-9 and J is TRBJ1-5; 10 positions agree with TRBD1. The CDR3 totals 15 residues. Germline CDR1 and CDR2: SEHNR and FQNEAQ (reference sequence). After removal of 4 bases from V and 5 bases from J, the junction contained 5 bases not matched to a gene.

The gene calls are TRBV30 and TRBJ1-2, with 8 bases lining up with TRBD1. This CDR3 spans 15 amino acids. Germline V CDR1 and CDR2: GTSNPN, SVGIG (reference sequence). V lost 4 bases to trimming and J lost 0 bases; unmatched junction nucleotides: 7. The CDR3 DNA sequence: TGTGCCTGGACTCTCGGACAGGGAACTAACTATGGCTACACCTTC. Encoded protein: CAWTLGQGTNYGYTF.

V is TRBV7-2 and J is TRBJ1-4, with 7 bases lining up with TRBD1. Germline CDR1 reads SGHTA; CDR2 reads FQGNSA. CDR3 length: 15 residues. The ends lost 2 bases at V and 4 bases at J; junction bases unmatched: 4. CDR3 in DNA: TGTGCCAGCAGCTTATTCACAGGGGATAATGAAAAACTGTTTTTT. Translating gives CASSLFTGDNEKLFF.

As for this clone: The sample contains more than one DNA sequence encoding this CDR3. V is TRBV5-1 and J is TRBJ1-1; no definite D call. Germline CDR1 is SGHRS and CDR2 is YFSETQ. This CDR3 has 14 residues. The ends were cut back, 0 bases at V and 1 base at J, with 7 bases in the middle. The CDR3 region has the DNA TGCGCCAGCAGCTTGGGGGCAGCGAACACTGAAGCTTTCTTT. Protein sequence: CASSLGAANTEAFF. Full variable domain (rest looked up from reference TRBV5-1 and TRBJ1-1): KAGVTQTPRYLIKTRGQQVTLSCSPISGHRSVSWYQQTPGQGLQFLFEYFSETQRNKGNFPGRFSGRQFSNSRSEMNVSTLELGDSALYLCASSLGAANTEAFFGQGTRLTVV.

V usage is TRBV5-6 and J usage is TRBJ2-7; weak D call: TRBD1 (5 bases). Germline V gene data show CDR1 as SGHDT and CDR2 as YYEEEE. The ends were cut back, 4 bases at V and 5 bases at J, with 13 bases in the middle. The CDR3 consists of 13 residues. The CDR3 protein is CASSSFTGDEQYF. As DNA, the CDR3 is TGTGCCAGCAGCAGCTTTACAGGAGACGAGCAGTACTTC.

The chain's CDR3 is CASSLTSRDYEQYF. CDR3 in DNA: TGTGCCAGCAGCTTGACTAGCAGAGACTACGAGCAGTACTTC. The V call is TRBV5-4, the J call TRBJ2-7; D might be TRBD2 (6 bases). Germline-derived CDR1 and CDR2 are SGHNT and YYREEE (reference sequence). This CDR3 is 14 amino acids long. Between the trimmed V and J ends, which lost 1 base and 3 bases, there was a span of 11 bases. The whole variable domain, filled in from reference TRBV5-4 and TRBJ2-7, reads ETGVTQSPTHLIKTRGQQVTLRCSSQSGHNTVSWYQQALGQGPQFIFQYYREEENGRGNFPPRFSGLQFPNYSSELNVNALELDDSALYLCASSLTSRDYEQYFGPGTRLTVT.

Note on this clone: The same CDR3 is also encoded by other DNA sequences in this sample. This rearrangement joins TRBV29-1 to TRBJ1-1; D is uncertain. The CDR3 length is 12 residues. With 3 bases removed from V and 1 base from J, the gap between germline ends came to 6 bases. Germline CDR1 SQVTM, CDR2 ANQGSEA. The CDR3 DNA follows: TGCAGCGTTGATAGGGCGAACACTGAAGCTTTCTTT. Translated, it gives CSVDRANTEAFF.

V and J are TRBV7-8 and TRBJ2-2, with 10 bases identical to TRBD2. Germline loops: CDR1 SGHVS, CDR2 FQNEAQ. The V gene end was trimmed by 9 bases and the J gene end by 3 bases; junction bases not matched to a gene: 4. The CDR3 has 14 amino acids. Here the CDR3 reads CASGLAGDTGELFF. The DNA for the CDR3 is TGTGCCAGTGGGCTAGCGGGAGACACCGGGGAGCTGTTTTTT. Full variable domain (remainder filled in from reference TRBV7-8 and TRBJ2-2): GAGVSQSPRYKVAKRGQDVALRCDPISGHVSLFWYQQALGQGPEFLTYFQNEAQLDKSGLPSDRFFAERPEGSVSTLKIQRTQQEDSAVYLCASGLAGDTGELFFGEGSRLTVL.

The rearrangement uses TRBV2 and TRBJ2-3; 9 bases map to TRBD2. The junction had 2 bases not matched to a gene; V was cut back by 6 bases and J by 1 base. The CDR3 runs to 14 residues. CDR1 SNHLY and CDR2 FYNNEI come from the germline V gene. DNA for the CDR3: TGTGCCAGCAGAGAGCGGGGGGGCACAGATACGCAGTATTTT. The encoded protein is CASRERGGTDTQYF.

Notes on this clone: Other DNA sequences in the sample encode the same CDR3. The J gene is TRBJ1-2, the V gene TRBV5-1; D uncertain. The CDR3 is made up of 12 amino acids. Germline CDR1 reads SGHRS; CDR2 reads YFSETQ. V was shortened by 0 bases and J by 8 bases, with 8 bases between the two germline ends. The CDR3: CASSLEGYGYTF. CDR3 bases: TGCGCCAGCAGCTTGGAGGGTTACGGCTACACCTTC.

The chain is built from TRBV28 and TRBJ2-1, with D tentatively TRBD2 (5 bases). The germline V gene encodes CDR1 MDHEN and CDR2 SYDVKM. V was trimmed by 8 bases and J by 2 bases, leaving 13 bases between them. The CDR3 extends over 14 amino acids. DNA for the CDR3: TGTGCCAGCTATGGCGGGCTACCCTACAATGAGCAGTTCTTC. This codes for CASYGGLPYNEQFF. The full variable domain, completed using reference TRBV28 and TRBJ2-1, is DVKVTQSSRYLVKRTGEKVFLECVQDMDHENMFWYRQDPGLGLRLIYFSYDVKMKEKGDIPEGYSVSREKKERFSLILESASTNQTSMYLCASYGGLPYNEQFFGPGTRLTVL.

The chain employs TRBV28 and TRBJ1-1; D ambiguous. Between the trimmed V and J ends, which lost 4 bases and 1 base, there was a span of 10 bases. The CDR3 is made up of 14 amino acids. Germline V gives CDR1 MDHEN, CDR2 SYDVKM. Here the CDR3 DNA reads TGTGCCAGCAGTTACCCGAGACAGAACACTGAAGCTTTCTTT. It codes for CASSYPRQNTEAFF.

This rearrangement joins TRBV19 to TRBJ1-1; D may be TRBD1 (5 bases). Per germline, CDR1 LNHDA and CDR2 SQIVND (reference sequence). The CDR3 spans 15 residues. V dropped 2 bases and J dropped 8 bases, with 18 bases sitting between them. DNA for the CDR3: TGTGCCAGTAGTATAACCGGCGCAGGGCTTAGCGAAGCTTTCTTT. It codes for CASSITGAGLSEAFF.

About this clone: This sample also contains other DNA sequences that code for the same CDR3. The chain has TRBV4-1 and TRBJ2-5; D gene uncertain. CDR3 size: 13 residues. The V end was cut by 1 base, the J end by 4 bases, with 7 bases between. The germline gives CDR1 MGHRA, CDR2 YSYEKL. CDR3 coding DNA: TGCGCCAGCAGCCAAGCCCCCTTAGAGACCCAGTACTTC. As protein: CASSQAPLETQYF.

The rearrangement uses TRBV29-1 and TRBJ1-5; perhaps TRBD1 as D (5 bases). Germline CDR1 and CDR2: SQVTM and ANQGSEA. This CDR3 has 21 residues. Trimming shortened V by 7 bases and J by 6 bases, and 40 bases separated the two germline ends. CDR3 sequence: CSAPREGERLYSWGPGQPQHF. In nucleotides, the CDR3 is TGCAGCGCCCCGAGGGAGGGAGAACGGTTGTATAGCTGGGGCCCGGGTCAGCCCCAGCATTTT.

The V and J genes are TRBV4-3 and TRBJ2-1; 8 nucleotides align to TRBD2. V lost 1 base, J lost 6 bases, and 17 bases stayed unmatched. The germline V gene has CDR1 LGHNA and CDR2 YSLEER. CDR3 length: 19 residues. The CDR3 loop is CASSQATRRGAGAGNEQFF. CDR3 nucleotide sequence: TGCGCCAGCAGCCAAGCAACGCGGCGGGGAGCGGGAGCGGGCAATGAGCAGTTCTTC.

The chain carries TRBV18 and TRBJ2-7; possible D gene TRBD1, 6 bases. The germline V and J ends were trimmed by 6 bases and 4 bases, with 16 bases remaining between them. CDR3 length equals 14 residues. The germline CDR1 and CDR2 sequences are KGHSH and LQKENI. CDR3 amino acids: CASSREGTFYEQYF. In DNA form, the CDR3 reads TGTGCCAGCTCCCGCGAAGGGACATTTTACGAGCAGTACTTC. Supplemented by reference TRBV18 and TRBJ2-7, the full variable domain reads NAGVMQNPRHLVRRRGQEARLRCSPMKGHSHVYWYRQLPEEGLKFMVYLQKENIIDESGMPKERFSAEFPKEGPSILRIQQVVRGDSAAYFCASSREGTFYEQYFGPGTRLTVT.

CDR3 sequence reads: CASSLDRGPSGGELFF. The CDR3 DNA reads TGTGCCAGCAGCTTAGATAGGGGACCCTCGGGAGGGGAGCTGTTTTTT. The rearrangement links TRBV11-2 to TRBJ2-2; D possibly matches TRBD1 or TRBD2 (5 bases each). Germline CDR1 is SGHAT and CDR2 is FQNNGV. Trimming stripped 0 bases from V and 8 bases from J, with 16 bases between. This CDR3 region has 16 residues.

In the case of this clone: The identical CDR3 is also encoded by other nucleotide sequences in the sample. The CDR3 DNA reads TGCGCCAGCAGCTTGGAGGGGGCGCGCACTGAAGCTTTCTTT. Amino acid sequence: CASSLEGARTEAFF. This chain uses TRBV5-1 with TRBJ1-1; 7 nucleotides match TRBD1. The CDR3 covers 14 residues. In germline, CDR1 is SGHRS, CDR2 YFSETQ. The V segment lost 0 bases and the J segment 4 bases; nucleotides outside the gene matches: 3.

The DNA for the CDR3 is TGTGCCAGCAGCTCCAACACGGAGGGGCTGACAGATACGCAGTATTTT. The encoded protein is CASSSNTEGLTDTQYF. The chain recombines TRBV7-9 with TRBJ2-3; D possibly corresponds to TRBD2 (6 bases). This CDR3 is 16 amino acids long. Germline CDR1 is SEHNR and CDR2 is FQNEAQ (reference sequence). Trimming took 4 bases from V and 3 from J, leaving 17 bases between them.

As for this clone: The same CDR3 can be traced to other DNA sequences in this sample. The chain joins TRBV5-1 to TRBJ2-7; 10 nucleotides line up with TRBD1. V lost 4 bases to trimming and J lost 5 bases; unmatched junction nucleotides: 6. CDR1 is SGHRS and CDR2 is YFSETQ in the germline V gene. The CDR3 totals 14 residues. CDR3 nucleotide sequence: TGCGCCAGCAGCCCGGGACAGGGGTTGGACGAGCAGTACTTC. Translation: CASSPGQGLDEQYF.

The CDR3 sequence is CASALTTGGSGETQYF. The DNA of the CDR3 is TGTGCCAGCGCCCTAACCACAGGGGGAAGCGGAGAGACCCAGTACTTC. The chain uses TRBV9 and TRBJ2-5, with TRBD1 identical over 8 bases. Germline V gene sequence: CDR1 SGDLS, CDR2 YYNGEE. With 7 bases clipped from V and 4 bases from J, the junction kept 15 bases outside the gene matches. The CDR3 is 16 residues long.

The chain links TRBV7-7 to TRBJ2-5, with TRBD1 matching 8 bases. Germline lookup yields CDR1 SSHAT and CDR2 FNYEAQ (reference sequence). The junction had 3 bases not matched to a gene; V was cut back by 5 bases and J by 1 base. The CDR3 sequence is 14 residues long. The CDR3 spells CASSPTGAQETQYF. CDR3 DNA sequence: TGTGCCAGCAGCCCGACAGGGGCCCAAGAGACCCAGTACTTC.

The chain uses TRBV2 and TRBJ1-1; D is possibly TRBD1 (5 bases). The germline V gene encodes CDR1 SNHLY and CDR2 FYNNEI. Trimming removed 5 bases from V and 1 base from J, with 8 bases in between. The CDR3 runs 13 residues. CDR3 sequence: CASSIRENTEAFF. CDR3 nucleotide sequence: TGTGCCAGCAGTATCAGGGAGAACACTGAAGCTTTCTTT.

V gene TRBV5-5 combines with J gene TRBJ1-1; D may be TRBD1 (5 bases). The CDR3 loop spans 14 amino acids. From germline, CDR1 is SGHKS and CDR2 YYEKEE (reference sequence). Between the trimmed V and J ends, which lost 1 base and 0 bases, there was a span of 7 bases. The CDR3 DNA sequence: TGTGCCAGCAGCTTGCGACAGATGAACACTGAAGCTTTCTTT. This translates into CASSLRQMNTEAFF.

This chain joins TRBV6-5 and TRBJ2-6, with unresolved D. Germline CDR1 is MNHEY and CDR2 is SVGAGI. This CDR3 has 15 residues. V lost 3 bases to trimming and J lost 5 bases, with 11 bases between them. CDR3 protein: CASSYNGLRANVLTF. In DNA form, the CDR3 reads TGTGCCAGCAGTTATAACGGCCTTAGGGCCAACGTCCTGACTTTC.

The gene calls are TRBV7-9 and TRBJ1-1, with a possible D match to TRBD1 (5 bases). CDR3 length: 17 residues. The germline V and J ends were trimmed by 2 bases and 0 bases, with 16 bases remaining between them. Germline loops: CDR1 SEHNR, CDR2 FQNEAQ (reference sequence). DNA for the CDR3: TGTGCCAGCAGCTTACTAGTAGGGGCGGGCATGAACACTGAAGCTTTCTTT. Its translation: CASSLLVGAGMNTEAFF.

The V call is TRBV30, the J call TRBJ2-1, with 10 bases aligning to TRBD2. V trimming: 0 bases; J trimming: 6 bases; junction bases outside the gene matches: 5. The CDR3 is 15 amino acids. Germline V gives CDR1 GTSNPN, CDR2 SVGIG (reference sequence). CDR3 in amino acids: CAWSVQLAGGNEQFF. In DNA, the CDR3 is TGTGCCTGGAGTGTACAATTAGCGGGAGGCAATGAGCAGTTCTTC. The whole variable domain, filled in from reference TRBV30 and TRBJ2-1, reads SQTIHQWPATLVQPVGSPLSLECTVEGTSNPNLYWYRQAAGRGLQLLFYSVGIGQISSEVPQNLSASRPQDRQFILSSKKLLLSDSGFYLCAWSVQLAGGNEQFFGPGTRLTVL.

The V call is TRBV29-1, the J call TRBJ2-7, with D possibly TRBD1 on 6 matching bases. The CDR3 loop spans 13 amino acids. The V end was cut by 4 bases, the J end by 3 bases, with 13 bases between. Germline-derived CDR1 and CDR2 are SQVTM and ANQGSEA. This CDR3 is CSVVDRGDYEQYF. CDR3 DNA sequence: TGCAGCGTTGTGGACAGAGGGGACTACGAGCAGTACTTC.

In its sample, this clone was seen once. V usage is TRBV5-1 and J usage is TRBJ2-3; D is unresolved. CDR3 length: 13 amino acids. CDR1 is SGHRS, CDR2 YFSETQ, per germline. Trimming took 4 bases from V and 5 from J, leaving 11 bases between them. The CDR3 loop reads CASSPQPEDTQYF. The CDR3 DNA sequence: TGCGCCAGCAGCCCCCAACCGGAAGATACGCAGTATTTT. Combining the CDR3 with reference TRBV5-1 and TRBJ2-3 gives the whole variable domain KAGVTQTPRYLIKTRGQQVTLSCSPISGHRSVSWYQQTPGQGLQFLFEYFSETQRNKGNFPGRFSGRQFSNSRSEMNVSTLELGDSALYLCASSPQPEDTQYFGPGTRLTVL.